This TCR beta chain emerged from a study of spatial heterogeneity in lung cancer. Study findings and constraints: Expanded intratumoral alpha and beta TCR counts tracked tumor mutation counts.

V shed 1 base and J 7 bases; nucleotides not matched to a gene: 12. Per germline, CDR1 SEHNR and CDR2 FQNEAQ (reference sequence). This CDR3 region has 16 residues. In the library, each TCR cDNA molecule bore its own unique molecular identifier. TCRdb redid the calling of the 5' RACE reads with MiXCR, one entry per CDR3 protein. The data show 18,000 or so distinct CDR3 sequences, 9.6% seen once. Time point specified: sample taken at primary tumor resection. Whole RNA was taken from tumor, nontumor lung or frozen PBMC; it was then sequenced unsorted. In its sample, this clonotype was seen many times. Its antigen is currently unknown. Because the library targeted alpha chains, this beta chain is an off-target read whose size means little.

This chain joins TRBV7-9 and TRBJ2-5; 7 bases are a match to TRBD2. The receptor was isolated from a female donor with early-stage non-small cell lung cancer. This specimen consisted of lung tumor tissue, obtained at surgery. The CDR3 loop is CASSLGGLVNRGTQYF. Written as DNA, the CDR3 is TGTGCCAGCAGCTTAGGAGGACTAGTGAACCGGGGGACCCAGTACTTC.